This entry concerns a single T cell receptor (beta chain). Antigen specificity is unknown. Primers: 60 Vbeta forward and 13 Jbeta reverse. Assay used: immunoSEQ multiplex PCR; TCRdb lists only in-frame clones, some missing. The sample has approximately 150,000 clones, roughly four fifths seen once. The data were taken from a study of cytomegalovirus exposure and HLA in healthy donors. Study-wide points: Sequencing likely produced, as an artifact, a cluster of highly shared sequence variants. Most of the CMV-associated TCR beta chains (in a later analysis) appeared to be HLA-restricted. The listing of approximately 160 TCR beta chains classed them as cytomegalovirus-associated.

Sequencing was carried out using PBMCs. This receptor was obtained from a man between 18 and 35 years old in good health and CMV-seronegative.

The CDR3 coding sequence is TGTGCCAGCAGTTTTCAGGTTAGCAATCAGCCCCAGCATTTT. This encodes CASSFQVSNQPQHF. This chain connects TRBV28 to TRBJ1-5; no reliable D call. Germline V lookup: CDR1 MDHEN, CDR2 SYDVKM. Trimming removed 3 bases from V and 0 bases from J, with 6 bases in between. The CDR3 consists of 14 residues.